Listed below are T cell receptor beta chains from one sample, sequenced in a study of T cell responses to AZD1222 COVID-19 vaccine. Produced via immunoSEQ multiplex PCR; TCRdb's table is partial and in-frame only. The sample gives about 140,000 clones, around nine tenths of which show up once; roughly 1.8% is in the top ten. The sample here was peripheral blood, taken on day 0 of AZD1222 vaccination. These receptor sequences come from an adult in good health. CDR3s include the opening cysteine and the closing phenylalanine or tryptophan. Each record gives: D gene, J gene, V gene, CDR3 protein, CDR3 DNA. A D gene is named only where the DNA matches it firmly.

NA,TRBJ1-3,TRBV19,CASTLTPMDTIYF,TGTGCCAGTACCTTGACCCCAATGGACACCATATATTTT
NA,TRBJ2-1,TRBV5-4,CASSLDKTSYNEQFF,TGTGCCAGCAGCTTGGACAAGACCTCCTACAATGAGCAGTTCTTC
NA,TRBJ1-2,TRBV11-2,CASSQTRKGSDGYTF,TGTGCCAGCAGCCAAACCAGAAAGGGGTCTGATGGCTACACCTTC
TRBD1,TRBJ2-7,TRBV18,CASSRGQGAAEQYF,TGTGCCAGCTCCCGAGGACAGGGGGCGGCCGAGCAGTACTTC
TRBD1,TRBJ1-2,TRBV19,CASNQQGFVFGYTF,TGTGCCAGTAATCAACAGGGGTTCGTCTTCGGCTACACCTTC
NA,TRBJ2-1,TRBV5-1,CASSLGQGINEQFF,TGCGCCAGCAGCTTAGGTCAGGGAATCAATGAGCAGTTCTTC
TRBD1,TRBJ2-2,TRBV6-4,CARPSDRVKAGELFF,TGTGCCCGACCCTCGGACAGGGTAAAAGCCGGGGAGCTGTTTTTT
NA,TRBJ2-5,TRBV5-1,CASSLAERGETQYF,TGCGCCAGCAGCTTGGCCGAAAGGGGGGAGACCCAGTACTTC
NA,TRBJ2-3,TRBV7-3,CASSLFGPPRSDTQYF,TGTGCCAGCAGCTTATTCGGGCCTCCTAGGTCAGATACGCAGTATTTT
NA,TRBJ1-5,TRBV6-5,CATTPFFSNQPQHF,TGTGCCACAACGCCTTTCTTTAGCAATCAGCCCCAGCATTTT
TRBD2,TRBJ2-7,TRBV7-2,CASSLSGRADYEQYF,TGTGCCAGCAGCTTAAGCGGGAGGGCCGACTACGAGCAGTACTTC
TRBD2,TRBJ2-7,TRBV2,CASSELVTSGRYEQYF,TGTGCCAGCAGTGAATTAGTGACTAGCGGTAGGTACGAGCAGTACTTC
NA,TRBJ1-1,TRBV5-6,CASSSMDRMTEAFF,TGTGCCAGCAGCTCCATGGACAGAATGACTGAAGCTTTCTTT
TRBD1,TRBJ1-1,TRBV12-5,CASGLVIGDRKAFF,TGTGCTAGTGGTTTGGTAATTGGGGACAGGAAAGCTTTCTTT
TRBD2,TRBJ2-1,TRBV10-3,CAISSTSGSRTGYNEQFF,TGTGCCATCAGCTCGACTAGCGGGAGCCGCACTGGGTACAATGAGCAGTTCTTC
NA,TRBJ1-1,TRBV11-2,CASSFGSRGTEAFF,TGTGCCAGCAGCTTTGGGAGTAGAGGGACTGAAGCTTTCTTT
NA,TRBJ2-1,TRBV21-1,CASSKKRETSYNEQFF,TGTGCCAGCAGCAAAAAGCGGGAGACCTCCTACAATGAGCAGTTCTTC
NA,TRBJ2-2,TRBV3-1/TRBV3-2,CASSQGGTGELFF,TGTGCCAGCAGCCAAGGGGGCACCGGGGAGCTGTTTTTT
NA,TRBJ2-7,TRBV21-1,CASSKVVAGGHEQYF,TGTGCCAGCAGCAAAGTCGTAGCGGGAGGGCACGAGCAGTACTTC